The 3 T cell receptor beta chains in this list originate from one sample, sequenced in a study of T cells in Graves' hyperthyroidism and ophthalmopathy. What was amplified from RNA transcripts were TCR beta CDR3 regions. An initial round of RT-PCR targeting the TCR CDR3 relied on the HTBI primer set. TCRdb used MiXCR to reprocess the multiplex PCR reads, holding one entry per CDR3 protein. The data contain roughly 500,000 distinct CDR3 sequences, 40% to 55% of them singletons. What was sequenced was peripheral blood or thyroid tissue (not recorded which). All receptors derive from an adult woman with Graves' disease, either hyperthyroidism or ophthalmopathy (not recorded which).

The rearrangement uses TRBV7-9 and TRBJ2-7; D is unresolved. Germline lookup yields CDR1 SEHNR and CDR2 FQNEAQ (reference sequence). The CDR3 length is 12 residues. Trimming took 3 bases from V and 6 from J, leaving 9 bases between them. The CDR3 here is CASSLVGFEQYF. The CDR3 DNA follows: TGTGCCAGCAGCTTGGTAGGGTTCGAGCAGTACTTC.

This clonotype was observed a few times. This chain connects TRBV5-4 to TRBJ1-4, with 7 bases fitting TRBD1. There are 14 residues in the CDR3. Germline lookup yields CDR1 SGHNT and CDR2 YYREEE (reference sequence). V lost 1 base and J lost 10; bases outside the gene matches: 7. The CDR3 nucleotides read TGTGCCAGCAGCTTGCCAGGGGGTGGAGGAAAACTGTTTTTT. Translation gives CASSLPGGGGKLFF.

This clonotype was seen ten or more times. This chain links TRBV5-4 with TRBJ2-7; 8 nucleotides align to TRBD1. V was clipped by 4 bases and J by 3 bases; unmatched bases: 9. The CDR3 extends over 15 amino acids. Germline lookup yields CDR1 SGHNT and CDR2 YYREEE (reference sequence). The CDR3 sequence: CASSPPGQVDYEQYF. In DNA form, the CDR3 reads TGTGCCAGCAGCCCCCCGGGACAGGTTGACTACGAGCAGTACTTC.